What follows are 11 T cell receptor beta chains derived from one specimen sequenced in a study of blood T cell repertoires in COVID-19. Method: immunoSEQ multiplex PCR; TCRdb's copy keeps in-frame clones and lacks some. The profile shows just over 300,000 clones, around 86% of them singletons. The sequencing input was PBMCs or T cells enriched from blood (not recorded which). Receptors were obtained from a man aged 30-40 years who had recovered from COVID-19.

This sequence joins TRBV9 and TRBJ1-1, with D maybe TRBD1 (6 bases). V was pared by 4 bases and J by 1 base, with 11 bases between. Germline CDR1 and CDR2: SGDLS and YYNGEE. There are 14 residues in the CDR3. CDR3 sequence reads: CASSPDRTNTEAFF. DNA for the CDR3: TGTGCCAGCAGCCCTGACAGGACGAACACTGAAGCTTTCTTT.

The chain employs TRBV28 and TRBJ2-2; D possibly corresponds to TRBD1 (6 bases). Germline loops: CDR1 MDHEN, CDR2 SYDVKM. With 5 bases removed from V and 5 bases from J, the gap between germline ends came to 15 bases. The CDR3 totals 15 residues. CDR3 nucleotide sequence: TGTGCCAGCAGTCGGCGACAGGCCGGGACCGGGGAGCTGTTTTTT. Translating gives CASSRRQAGTGELFF.

The chain has TRBV5-4 and TRBJ2-1; D may be TRBD2 (6 bases). The CDR3 loop spans 15 amino acids. From germline, CDR1 is SGHNT and CDR2 YYREEE (reference sequence). Trimming took off 1 base at V and 7 bases at J, with 15 bases between the two ends. The CDR3 reads CASSLMAGPENEQFF. CDR3 nucleotides: TGTGCCAGCAGCTTGATGGCGGGACCTGAAAATGAGCAGTTCTTC.

The rearrangement links TRBV27 to TRBJ1-6, with D maybe TRBD1 (5 bases). Germline CDR1 reads MNHEY; CDR2 reads SMNVEV (reference sequence). Trimming cost V 3 bases and J 2 bases, with 8 bases left between them. This CDR3 has 15 residues. The DNA of the CDR3 is TGTGCCAGCAGTTTGCAGGGCGCCTATAATTCACCCCTCCACTTT. Amino acid sequence: CASSLQGAYNSPLHF.

The rearrangement links TRBV28 to TRBJ1-2; D call uncertain. The V gene's germline CDR1 is MDHEN and CDR2 SYDVKM. Trimming stripped 2 bases from V and 7 bases from J, with 8 bases between. The CDR3 has 12 amino acids. The CDR3 DNA is TGTGCCAGCAGTTTACAGAAAAGTGGCTACACCTTC. It specifies CASSLQKSGYTF.

V usage is TRBV11-2 and J usage is TRBJ2-2; TRBD1 matches at 9 bases. V lost 5 bases and J lost 9; bases outside the gene matches: 7. This CDR3 is built from 14 residues. Germline loops: CDR1 SGHAT, CDR2 FQNNGV. The CDR3 sequence: CASSVGTGKWELFF. In DNA, the CDR3 is TGTGCCAGCAGCGTTGGGACAGGGAAGTGGGAGCTGTTTTTT.

The chain uses TRBV5-5 and TRBJ1-4, with 12 bases identical to TRBD1. There are 15 residues in the CDR3. V dropped 5 bases and J dropped 8; count of bases not matched to a gene: 7. Germline lookup yields CDR1 SGHKS and CDR2 YYEKEE (reference sequence). The DNA for the CDR3 is TGTGCCAGCAGAGTTGGGGGACAGGGGGCAGAAAAACTGTTTTTT. It yields the protein CASRVGGQGAEKLFF.

This rearrangement joins TRBV5-8 to TRBJ1-1; D not certain. The V and J ends lost 0 bases and 4 bases respectively, with 13 bases between them. The CDR3 has 15 residues. The germline V gene encodes CDR1 SGHTS and CDR2 YDEGEE. CDR3 amino acids: CASSLVGGPATEAFF. The CDR3 DNA sequence: TGTGCCAGCAGCTTGGTAGGAGGGCCTGCCACTGAAGCTTTCTTT.

The CDR3, as DNA: TGTGCCAGCAGTGGAAGCGGTGACAATTCCTACAATGAGCAGTTCTTC. It translates to CASSGSGDNSYNEQFF. This sequence joins TRBV6-4 and TRBJ2-1; D perhaps matches TRBD2 (5 bases). Germline CDR1 MRHNA, CDR2 SNTAGT. The CDR3 extends over 16 amino acids. V was shortened by 4 bases and J by 1 base, with 14 bases between the two germline ends.

V is TRBV7-9 and J is TRBJ2-7; no clear D. Trimming shortened V by 5 bases and J by 2 bases, and 10 bases separated the two germline ends. The CDR3 totals 13 residues. The germline CDR1 and CDR2 sequences are SEHNR and FQNEAQ (reference sequence). The CDR3 protein is CASSATPPYEQYF. CDR3 sequence (DNA): TGTGCCAGCAGCGCGACACCTCCCTACGAGCAGTACTTC.

The gene calls are TRBV29-1 and TRBJ1-4; D ambiguous. V dropped 4 bases and J dropped 4 bases, with 10 bases sitting between them. Germline CDR1 and CDR2: SQVTM and ANQGSEA. The CDR3 sequence is 13 residues long. The CDR3 is CSVVLQINEKLFF. CDR3 bases: TGCAGCGTTGTCTTGCAGATTAATGAAAAACTGTTTTTT.